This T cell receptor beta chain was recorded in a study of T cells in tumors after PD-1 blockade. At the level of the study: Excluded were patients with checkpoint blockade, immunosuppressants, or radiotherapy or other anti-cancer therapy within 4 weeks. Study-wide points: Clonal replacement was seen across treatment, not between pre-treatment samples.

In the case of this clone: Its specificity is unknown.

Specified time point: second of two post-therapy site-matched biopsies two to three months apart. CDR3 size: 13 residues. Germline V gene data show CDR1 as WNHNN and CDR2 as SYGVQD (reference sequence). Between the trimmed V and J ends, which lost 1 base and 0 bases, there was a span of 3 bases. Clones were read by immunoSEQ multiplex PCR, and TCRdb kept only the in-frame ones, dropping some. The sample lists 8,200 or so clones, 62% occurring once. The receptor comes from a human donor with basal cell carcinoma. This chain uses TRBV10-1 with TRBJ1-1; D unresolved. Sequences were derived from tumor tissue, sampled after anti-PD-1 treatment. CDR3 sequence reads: CASSELMNTEAFF. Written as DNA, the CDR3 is TGCGCCAGCAGTGAGTTGATGAACACTGAAGCTTTCTTT.